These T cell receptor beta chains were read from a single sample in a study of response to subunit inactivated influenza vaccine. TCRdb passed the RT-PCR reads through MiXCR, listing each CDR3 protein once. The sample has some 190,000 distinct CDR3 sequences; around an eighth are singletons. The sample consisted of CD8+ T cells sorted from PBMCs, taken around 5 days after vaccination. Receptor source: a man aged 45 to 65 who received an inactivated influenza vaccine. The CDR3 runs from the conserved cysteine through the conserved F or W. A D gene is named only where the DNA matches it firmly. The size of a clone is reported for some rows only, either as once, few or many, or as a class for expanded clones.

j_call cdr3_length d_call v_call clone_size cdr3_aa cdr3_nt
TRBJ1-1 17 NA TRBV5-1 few CASSLRSGRDMNTEAFF TGCGCCAGCAGCCTCCGGTCGGGGAGAGACATGAACACTGAAGCTTTCTTT
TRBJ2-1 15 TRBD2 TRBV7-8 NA CASSYQGLAVNEQFF TGTGCCAGCAGCTACCAGGGACTAGCCGTCAATGAGCAGTTCTTC
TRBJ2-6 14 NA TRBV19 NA CASSKTPGANVLTF TGTGCCAGTAGTAAGACTCCTGGGGCCAACGTCCTGACTTTC
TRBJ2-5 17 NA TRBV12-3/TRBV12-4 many CASSLQRGGAHQETQYF TGTGCCAGCAGTTTACAGAGGGGCGGGGCCCACCAAGAGACCCAGTACTTC
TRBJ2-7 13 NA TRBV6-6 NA CASSYPGGYEQYF TGTGCCAGCAGTTACCCGGGTGGTTACGAGCAGTACTTC
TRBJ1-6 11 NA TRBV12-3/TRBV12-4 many CASSGDSPLHF TGTGCCAGCAGTGGGGATTCACCCCTCCACTTT
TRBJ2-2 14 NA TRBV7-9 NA CASSGWSHTGELFF TGTGCCAGCAGTGGATGGTCTCACACCGGGGAGCTGTTTTTT
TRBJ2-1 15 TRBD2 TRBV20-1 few CSAGETSGSYNEQFF TGCAGTGCTGGGGAGACTAGCGGGAGTTACAATGAGCAGTTCTTC
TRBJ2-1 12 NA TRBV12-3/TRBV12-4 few CASSRSDNEQFF TGTGCCAGCAGCCGCTCTGACAATGAGCAGTTCTTC
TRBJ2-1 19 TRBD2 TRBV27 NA CASSLRLAGGSSSYNEQFF TGTGCCAGCAGTTTAAGGTTAGCGGGGGGCTCAAGCTCCTACAATGAGCAGTTCTTC
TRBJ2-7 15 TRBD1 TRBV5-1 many CASSSGTGVSYEQYF TGCGCCAGCAGCTCAGGGACAGGGGTCTCCTACGAGCAGTACTTC
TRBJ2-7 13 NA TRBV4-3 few CASSHYGATEQYF TGCGCCAGCAGCCACTACGGAGCAACCGAGCAGTACTTC
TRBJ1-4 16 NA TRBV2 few CASSEAQRPNNEKLFF TGTGCCAGCAGTGAAGCGCAGCGGCCCAATAATGAAAAACTGTTTTTT
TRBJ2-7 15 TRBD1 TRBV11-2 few CASSFDRGIGYEQYF TGTGCCAGCAGCTTCGACAGGGGGATTGGGTACGAGCAGTACTTC
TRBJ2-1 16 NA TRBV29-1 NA CSVEGTIATGANEQFF TGCAGCGTTGAAGGGACGATAGCCACAGGCGCCAATGAGCAGTTCTTC